This entry describes one T cell receptor beta chain. Its antigen is not identified. After removal of 4 bases from V and 1 base from J, the junction contained 5 bases not matched to a gene. CDR3 size: 15 residues. CDR1 and CDR2 (germline): DFQATT, SNEGSKA (reference sequence). The authors amplified TCR beta CDR3 regions from RNA transcripts. In the first round, RT-PCR was carried out with HTBI primers, and a multiplex PCR formed the second round. TCRdb analysed the multiplex PCR reads with MiXCR anew, one entry per CDR3 protein. The table has over a million distinct CDR3 sequences, about two fifths seen once. Other autoimmune diseases, uncontrolled infections, pregnancy or lactation excluded patients from enrollment. This record belongs to a study of Graves' ophthalmopathy and Graves' hyperthyroidism. General observations from the study: Most expanded clonotypes in thyroid above 0.001 frequency also showed up in blood. Stable hyperthyroidism and ophthalmopathy were told apart by a 13-signature model, which achieved almost 90% sensitivity and nearly 84% specificity. With roughly 65% sensitivity and approximately 73% specificity, the model predicted ophthalmopathy progression.

The sample was peripheral blood or thyroid tissue (not recorded which). The V gene is TRBV20-1, the J gene TRBJ1-1; 11 nucleotides match TRBD1. This clonotype originated in an adult man with Graves' hyperthyroidism. For the CDR3, the DNA is TGCAGTGCTACCGGGACAGGGGGTAGGAACACTGAAGCTTTCTTT. Its protein is CSATGTGGRNTEAFF.